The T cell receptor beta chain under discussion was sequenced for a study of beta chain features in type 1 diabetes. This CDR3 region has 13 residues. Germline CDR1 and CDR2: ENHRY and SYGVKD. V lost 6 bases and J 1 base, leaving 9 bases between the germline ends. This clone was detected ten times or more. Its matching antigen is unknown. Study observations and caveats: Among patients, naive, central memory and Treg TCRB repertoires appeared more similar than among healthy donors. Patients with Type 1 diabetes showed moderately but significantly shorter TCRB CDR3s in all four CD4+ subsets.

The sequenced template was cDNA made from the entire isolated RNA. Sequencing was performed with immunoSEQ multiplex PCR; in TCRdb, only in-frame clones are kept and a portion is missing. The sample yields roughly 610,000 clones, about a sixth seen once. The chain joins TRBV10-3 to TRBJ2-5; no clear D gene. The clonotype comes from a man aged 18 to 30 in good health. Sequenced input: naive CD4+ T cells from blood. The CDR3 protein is CAIRAQVQETQYF. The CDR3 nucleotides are TGTGCCATCAGGGCCCAGGTCCAAGAGACCCAGTACTTC.